This T cell receptor (beta chain) was observed in a study of T cell changes during pregnancy in multiple sclerosis. The V and J ends lost 0 bases and 4 bases respectively, with 9 bases between them. CDR3 length equals 14 residues. CDR1 SGHRS and CDR2 YFSETQ come from the germline V gene. Sequencing was performed with immunoSEQ multiplex PCR; in TCRdb, only in-frame clones are kept and a portion is missing. The table lists 30,000 to 40,000 clones, about 90% of them singletons, with 2.5% to 3.5% in the top ten. This chain links TRBV5-1 with TRBJ2-3; D perhaps matches TRBD2 (6 bases). The clonotype comes from a female donor in good health, enrolled as a control in a pregnancy study. This material consisted of CD4+ T cells from peripheral blood mononuclear cells, taken in the third trimester of pregnancy. CDR3 DNA: TGCGCCAGCAGCTTGGGTGGAGGGTCAGATACGCAGTATTTT. Residues: CASSLGGGSDTQYF.